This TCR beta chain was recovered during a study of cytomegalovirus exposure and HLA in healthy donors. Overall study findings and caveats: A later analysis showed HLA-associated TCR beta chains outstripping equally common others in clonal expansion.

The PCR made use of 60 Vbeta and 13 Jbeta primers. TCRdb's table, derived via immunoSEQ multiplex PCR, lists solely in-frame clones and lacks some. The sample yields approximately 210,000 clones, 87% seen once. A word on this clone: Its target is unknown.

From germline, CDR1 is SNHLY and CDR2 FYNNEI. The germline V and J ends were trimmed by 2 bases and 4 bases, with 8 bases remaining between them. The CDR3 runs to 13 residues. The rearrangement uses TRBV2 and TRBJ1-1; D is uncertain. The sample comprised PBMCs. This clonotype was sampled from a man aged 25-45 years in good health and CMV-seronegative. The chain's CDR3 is CASSESGSTEAFF. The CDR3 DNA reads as TGTGCCAGCAGTGAATCGGGGAGCACTGAAGCTTTCTTT.